These T cell receptor beta chains were read from a single sample in a study of blood T cell repertoires in COVID-19. Clones were read by immunoSEQ multiplex PCR, and TCRdb kept only the in-frame ones, dropping some. Here the sample spans 330,000 or so clones, about 88% being singletons. Source material: PBMCs or T cells enriched from blood (not recorded which). These receptors were collected from a young woman who had been exposed to COVID-19. Each CDR3 is given with its conserved first and last residue. D genes are given only for firm matches. Clone size appears in some rows only: once, few, many, or a class for an expanded clone.

v_call	d_call	clone_size	j_call	cdr3_nt	cdr3_aa
TRBV20-1	-	-	TRBJ1-1	TGCAGTGCCATCGAAGCGGTTGAAGCTTTCTTT	CSAIEAVEAFF
TRBV7-3	TRBD2	-	TRBJ2-1	TGTGCCAGCAGCTTAACAGGGGCTAGCGGGAGGCTCAATGAGCAGTTCTTC	CASSLTGASGRLNEQFF
TRBV7-9	TRBD1	-	TRBJ1-1	TGTGCCAGCAGCCCAGGGGGCGCGGGCGGCCTGGAGGCTTTCTTT	CASSPGGAGGLEAFF
TRBV11-2	TRBD1	-	TRBJ2-5	TGTGCCAGCAGCCCTATCCCCGGGACAGGGGGCGAAGAGACCCAGTACTTC	CASSPIPGTGGEETQYF
TRBV11-2	TRBD1	-	TRBJ1-6	TGTGCCAGCAGCTTTTCTCAGGGGGTATACGGCTCCTATAATTCACCCCTCCACTTT	CASSFSQGVYGSYNSPLHF
TRBV27	TRBD1	-	TRBJ1-4	TGTGCCAGCAGAATACAGGGGTTTACGGGTAATGAAAAACTGTTTTTT	CASRIQGFTGNEKLFF
TRBV7-3	TRBD1	-	TRBJ2-5	TGTGCCAGCAGCAAGGGGGCTTGGGAGACCCAGTACTTC	CASSKGAWETQYF
TRBV24-1	-	-	TRBJ2-2	TGTGCCACCAGTGATTCGGCGGGGGGGGAGCTGTTTTTT	CATSDSAGGELFF
TRBV7-9	TRBD1	-	TRBJ1-5	TGTGCCAGCAGCGAGGGACAGGGGGCACCTTCTAGGTGGCCCCAGCATTTT	CASSEGQGAPSRWPQHF
TRBV2	TRBD1	-	TRBJ1-2	TGTGCCAGCAGTTCACAGGGGGCGTATGGCTACACCTTC	CASSSQGAYGYTF
TRBV6-5	-	once	TRBJ1-3	TGTGCCAGCAGGGTCGGTGGCTCTGGAAACACCATATATTTT	CASRVGGSGNTIYF
TRBV7-8	TRBD2	-	TRBJ2-6	TGTGCCAGCGAAAGACTAGCGGGAAGCTCTGGGGCCAACGTCCTGACTTTC	CASERLAGSSGANVLTF
TRBV19	-	-	TRBJ2-3	TGTGCCAGTAGTTCCCAGGGGTCGGATACGCAGTATTTT	CASSSQGSDTQYF